The rows below give T cell receptor beta chains drawn from one sample of a study of cytomegalovirus exposure and HLA in healthy donors. The data were produced by immunoSEQ multiplex PCR, yet TCRdb's version contains in-frame clones alone and is incomplete. The profile shows about 130,000 clones, about 81% of them singletons. Sequencing was carried out using PBMCs. The receptors derive from a woman aged 25 to 39 in good health and CMV-seronegative. Both conserved end residues are part of each CDR3. The order of the fields is D gene, clone size, J gene, V gene, CDR3 protein, CDR3 DNA. D genes are given only for firm matches. Some rows mark clone size as missing; the rest say once, few, many or name a class of expanded clone.

.,.,TRBJ1-3,TRBV4-2,CASSQVSAVSGNTIYF,TGTGCCAGCAGCCAAGTTTCGGCGGTCTCTGGAAACACCATATATTTT
TRBD1,.,TRBJ2-6,TRBV4-2,CASSRDSQSSGANVLTF,TGTGCCAGCAGCCGGGACAGCCAAAGCTCTGGGGCCAACGTCCTGACTTTC
TRBD1,.,TRBJ1-4,TRBV7-9,CASSHENRDRVFLGEKLFF,TGTGCCAGCAGCCATGAAAACCGGGACAGGGTCTTTCTTGGGGAAAAACTGTTTTTT
TRBD2,.,TRBJ2-3,TRBV5-1,CASSLGGSGGAGDTQYF,TGCGCCAGCAGCTTGGGCGGTAGCGGGGGGGCAGGCGATACGCAGTATTTT
.,.,TRBJ1-2,TRBV9,CASSVAGGMNYGYTF,TGTGCCAGCAGCGTAGCTGGGGGCATGAACTATGGCTACACCTTC
.,.,TRBJ2-3,TRBV30,CAWSPVAGTTDTQYF,TGTGCCTGGAGCCCCGTGGCGGGTACCACAGATACGCAGTATTTT
.,.,TRBJ1-3,TRBV19,CASSIPGGNSGNTIYF,TGTGCCAGTAGTATTCCTGGCGGAAACTCTGGAAACACCATATATTTT
.,.,TRBJ1-4,TRBV4-2,CASSQARDPTNEKLFF,TGTGCCAGCAGCCAAGCCCGGGATCCAACTAATGAAAAACTGTTTTTT
.,.,TRBJ1-1,TRBV30,CAWSVGYGSGEAFF,TGTGCCTGGAGTGTCGGATACGGGAGCGGTGAAGCTTTCTTT
.,.,TRBJ2-5,TRBV7-9,CASSQAGTQETQYF,TGTGCCAGCAGCCAGGCCGGGACTCAAGAGACCCAGTACTTC
.,.,TRBJ2-1,TRBV7-9,CASSLEGSLNEQFF,TGTGCCAGCAGCCTTGAGGGATCATTGAATGAGCAGTTCTTC
TRBD1,.,TRBJ2-1,TRBV28,CASSEGDRYNEQFF,TGTGCCAGCAGTGAGGGGGACAGATACAATGAGCAGTTCTTC
TRBD1,.,TRBJ1-5,TRBV29-1,CSVATGGANQPQHF,TGCAGCGTTGCCACAGGGGGAGCCAATCAGCCCCAGCATTTT
.,.,TRBJ2-5,TRBV5-1,CASSLTGAGETQYF,TGCGCCAGCAGCTTGACAGGGGCGGGGGAGACCCAGTACTTC
TRBD1,.,TRBJ2-1,TRBV12-5,CASGLVQGQWPTYNEQFF,TGTGCTAGTGGTTTGGTACAGGGACAGTGGCCTACCTACAATGAGCAGTTCTTC
.,.,TRBJ1-3,TRBV5-1,CASSPWIPGDTIYF,TGCGCCAGCAGCCCCTGGATCCCGGGTGACACCATATATTTT
.,.,TRBJ1-4,TRBV5-6,CASSAGARGWRWGEKLFF,TGTGCCAGCAGCGCGGGGGCGAGGGGCTGGCGCTGGGGTGAAAAACTGTTTTTT
.,.,TRBJ1-1,TRBV11-3,CASSLNARGRDTEAFF,TGTGCCAGCAGCCTTAACGCAAGGGGCAGGGACACTGAAGCTTTCTTT
.,.,TRBJ2-6,TRBV6-4,CASGRNSGANVLTF,TGTGCCAGCGGGAGGAACTCTGGGGCCAACGTCCTGACTTTC
.,.,TRBJ2-3,TRBV5-1,CASSLGQASTDTQYF,TGCGCCAGCAGCTTGGGACAGGCTTCAACAGATACGCAGTATTTT
TRBD1,.,TRBJ1-3,TRBV11-2,CASSWTGGNTIYF,TGTGCCAGCAGCTGGACAGGCGGAAACACCATATATTTT
.,many,TRBJ2-3,TRBV2,CASSRDTSTDTQYF,TGTGCCAGCAGTAGGGACACGAGCACAGATACGCAGTATTTT
TRBD2,once,TRBJ2-5,TRBV7-3,CASSPGGGRFQETQYF,TGTGCCAGCAGCCCGGGGGGGGGACGATTCCAAGAGACCCAGTACTTC
TRBD1,.,TRBJ1-1,TRBV7-9,CASSGWTGGALTEAFF,TGTGCCAGCAGCGGTTGGACAGGGGGCGCCTTGACTGAAGCTTTCTTT
TRBD2,once,TRBJ2-1,TRBV11-3,CASSLDSAGGPYNEQFF,TGTGCCAGCAGCTTAGACTCAGCGGGAGGGCCGTACAATGAGCAGTTCTTC
TRBD1,.,TRBJ1-2,TRBV9,CASSLNTGTGDSGYTF,TGTGCCAGCAGCTTAAATACCGGGACAGGGGATAGTGGCTACACCTTC
TRBD1,.,TRBJ1-1,TRBV9,CASSVLGTGHAEAFF,TGTGCCAGCAGCGTTCTTGGGACAGGGCACGCTGAAGCTTTCTTT
TRBD2,.,TRBJ2-2,TRBV2,CASSESPAGDRNGELFF,TGTGCCAGCAGTGAAAGTCCAGCGGGAGATCGGAACGGGGAGCTGTTTTTT
.,.,TRBJ2-3,TRBV4-1,CASSQEKFRPSTDTQYF,TGCGCCAGCAGCCAAGAAAAGTTCAGGCCTAGCACAGATACGCAGTATTTT
.,.,TRBJ1-2,TRBV5-1,CASSLGTDGVELDYGYTF,TGCGCCAGCAGCTTGGGGACAGACGGTGTTGAATTGGACTATGGCTACACCTTC
.,.,TRBJ2-5,TRBV5-5,CASSFPSEETQYF,TGTGCCAGCAGCTTCCCTAGCGAAGAGACCCAGTACTTC
.,.,TRBJ2-2,TRBV9,CASSGLAANTGELFF,TGTGCCAGCAGCGGGTTAGCGGCCAACACCGGGGAGCTGTTTTTT
.,once,TRBJ2-4,TRBV18,CASSPQRENAKNIQYF,TGTGCCAGCTCGCCCCAAAGAGAGAATGCAAAAAACATTCAGTACTTC
TRBD2,.,TRBJ2-2,TRBV5-4,CASSLGLAGITTGELFF,TGTGCCAGCAGCTTGGGACTAGCGGGTATTACCACCGGGGAGCTGTTTTTT
TRBD2,.,TRBJ2-5,TRBV11-1,CASSFVAGGMETQYF,TGTGCCAGCAGCTTTGTAGCGGGAGGGATGGAGACCCAGTACTTC
TRBD1,.,TRBJ1-5,TRBV6-1,CASVRQGYQPQHF,TGTGCCAGCGTCCGACAGGGGTATCAGCCCCAGCATTTT
TRBD2,.,TRBJ2-3,TRBV10-2,CASGWTSGATDTQYF,TGCGCCAGCGGATGGACTAGCGGAGCCACAGATACGCAGTATTTT
.,.,TRBJ1-1,TRBV19,CASRLRGMNTEAFF,TGTGCCAGTAGGCTTAGGGGGATGAACACTGAAGCTTTCTTT
TRBD2,.,TRBJ2-7,TRBV7-2,CASSVSSGNYEQYF,TGTGCCAGCAGCGTCTCTAGCGGGAACTACGAGCAGTACTTC
TRBD2,.,TRBJ2-3,TRBV29-1,CSVTRQGLAGGPTDTQYF,TGCAGCGTTACCAGACAGGGACTAGCGGGAGGGCCCACAGATACGCAGTATTTT
.,once,TRBJ1-1,TRBV7-3,CASSPQGANTEAFF,TGTGCCAGCAGCCCACAGGGAGCTAACACTGAAGCTTTCTTT
TRBD1,.,TRBJ1-1,TRBV30,CASQGAYTEAFF,TGTGCCTCACAGGGGGCCTACACTGAAGCTTTCTTT
.,.,TRBJ1-4,TRBV5-5,CASSLVVSGNNEKLFF,TGTGCCAGCAGCTTGGTCGTGTCAGGGAATAATGAAAAACTGTTTTTT
.,once,TRBJ1-1,TRBV20-1,CSADGSDQAFF,TGCAGTGCCGACGGGAGTGATCAAGCTTTCTTT
.,.,TRBJ2-7,TRBV29-1,CSVSGREVYEQYF,TGCAGCGTTTCCGGAAGGGAGGTCTACGAGCAGTACTTC
.,few,TRBJ1-2,TRBV30,CAWSVGVGGYTF,TGTGCCTGGAGTGTAGGGGTAGGTGGCTACACCTTC
TRBD1,.,TRBJ2-2,TRBV29-1,CSVGGGAHTGELFF,TGCAGCGTTGGAGGGGGCGCCCACACCGGGGAGCTGTTTTTT
TRBD1,once,TRBJ2-7,TRBV14,CASSHGRDRSVEQYF,TGTGCCAGCAGCCACGGCCGGGACAGGTCAGTCGAGCAGTACTTC
TRBD1,.,TRBJ2-1,TRBV19,CASSNDLNRGSSYNEQFF,TGTGCCAGCTCTAATGATCTTAACAGGGGAAGCTCCTACAATGAGCAGTTCTTC
.,.,TRBJ2-7,TRBV6-1,CASRHTGSGQEQYF,TGTGCCAGCAGGCACACAGGGTCCGGACAGGAGCAGTACTTC
.,.,TRBJ2-7,TRBV7-2,CASSMDIEQYF,TGTGCCAGCAGTATGGACATCGAGCAGTACTTC
TRBD1,.,TRBJ2-1,TRBV7-9,CASSADRGLDNEQFF,TGTGCCAGCAGCGCCGACAGGGGGCTTGACAATGAGCAGTTCTTC
.,.,TRBJ2-1,TRBV7-2,CASSLGPGVLYEQFF,TGTGCCAGCAGCTTAGGGCCAGGGGTCCTTTATGAGCAGTTCTTC
TRBD2,.,TRBJ2-1,TRBV5-1,CASRLAGGYNEQFF,TGCGCCAGCAGACTAGCGGGAGGGTACAATGAGCAGTTCTTC
.,.,TRBJ2-3,TRBV2,CASSEGPRDTQYF,TGTGCCAGCAGTGAAGGGCCCAGGGATACGCAGTATTTT
.,.,TRBJ2-2,TRBV9,CASSVVAANTGELFF,TGTGCCAGCAGCGTAGTAGCGGCGAACACCGGGGAGCTGTTTTTT
TRBD2,once,TRBJ2-2,TRBV13,CASSPTDLGREVVTGELFF,TGTGCCAGCAGCCCCACGGACCTAGGGCGGGAGGTAGTCACCGGGGAGCTGTTTTTT
.,.,TRBJ2-5,TRBV5-1,CASTAELSYLYQETQYF,TGCGCCAGCACAGCCGAGCTTAGCTACTTATACCAAGAGACCCAGTACTTC